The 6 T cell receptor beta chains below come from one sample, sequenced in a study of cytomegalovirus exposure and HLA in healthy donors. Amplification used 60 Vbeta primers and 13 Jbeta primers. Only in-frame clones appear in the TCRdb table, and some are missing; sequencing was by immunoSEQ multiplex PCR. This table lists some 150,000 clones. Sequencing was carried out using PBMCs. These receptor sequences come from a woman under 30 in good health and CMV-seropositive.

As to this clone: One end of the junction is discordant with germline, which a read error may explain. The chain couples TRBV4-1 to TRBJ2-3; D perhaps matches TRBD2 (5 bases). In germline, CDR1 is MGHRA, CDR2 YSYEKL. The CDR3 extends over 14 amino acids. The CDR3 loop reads CVSSFGPRVDTQYF. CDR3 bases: TGCGTCAGCAGCTTTGGACCGCGGGTCGATACGCAGTATTTT.

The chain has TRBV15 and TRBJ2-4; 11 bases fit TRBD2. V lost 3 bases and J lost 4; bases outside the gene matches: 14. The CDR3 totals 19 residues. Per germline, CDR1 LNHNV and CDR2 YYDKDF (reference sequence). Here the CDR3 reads CATSRPEGLAGGPKNIQYF. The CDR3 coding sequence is TGTGCCACCAGCAGGCCTGAGGGCCTAGCGGGAGGACCTAAAAACATTCAGTACTTC.

The CDR3, as DNA: TGCAGTGCTGGCCCTAGAGAGACCCAGTACTTC. It codes for CSAGPRETQYF. The V and J genes are TRBV20-1 and TRBJ2-5, with D uncertain. The CDR3 is made up of 11 amino acids. Germline V lookup: CDR1 DFQATT, CDR2 SNEGSKA (reference sequence). Trimming removed 5 bases from V and 4 bases from J, with 8 bases in between.

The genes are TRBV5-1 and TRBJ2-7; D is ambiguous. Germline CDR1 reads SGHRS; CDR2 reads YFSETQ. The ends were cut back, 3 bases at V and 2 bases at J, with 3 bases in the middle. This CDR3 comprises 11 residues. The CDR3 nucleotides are TGCGCCAGCAGCTCTACCTACGAGCAGTACTTC. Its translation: CASSSTYEQYF. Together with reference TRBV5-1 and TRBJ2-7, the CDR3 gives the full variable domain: KAGVTQTPRYLIKTRGQQVTLSCSPISGHRSVSWYQQTPGQGLQFLFEYFSETQRNKGNFPGRFSGRQFSNSRSEMNVSTLELGDSALYLCASSSTYEQYFGPGTRLTVT.

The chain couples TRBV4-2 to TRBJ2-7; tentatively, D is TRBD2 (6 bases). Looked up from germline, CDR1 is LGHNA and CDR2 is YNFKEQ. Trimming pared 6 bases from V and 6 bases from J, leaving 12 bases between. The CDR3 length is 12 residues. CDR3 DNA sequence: TGTGCCAGCAGAGAGGAGGAGGGCGAGCAGTACTTC. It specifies CASREEEGEQYF.

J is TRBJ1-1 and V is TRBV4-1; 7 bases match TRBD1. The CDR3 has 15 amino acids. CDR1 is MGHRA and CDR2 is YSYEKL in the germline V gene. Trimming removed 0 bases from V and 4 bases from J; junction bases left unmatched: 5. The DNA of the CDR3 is TGCGCCAGCAGCCAAGAGGACAGGTCAGGCACTGAAGCTTTCTTT. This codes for CASSQEDRSGTEAFF.